These 20 T cell receptor beta chains were sequenced from one sample in a study of cytomegalovirus exposure and HLA in healthy donors. PCR was performed using 60 Vbeta and 13 Jbeta primers. The assay was immunoSEQ multiplex PCR, and TCRdb's table has in-frame clones only and misses some. The table lists 95,000 to 120,000 clones, 67% of them singletons. Sample: PBMCs. The receptors were gathered from a man between 18 and 29 years old in good health and CMV-seropositive.

This chain joins TRBV5-1 and TRBJ2-5, with D possibly being TRBD1 (7 bases). This CDR3 comprises 16 residues. Germline V lookup: CDR1 SGHRS, CDR2 YFSETQ. The V end was cut by 4 bases, the J end by 7 bases, with 23 bases between. Here the CDR3 DNA reads TGCGCCAGCAGCAGCCCAGGGGGGACAGCCGTCGGGACCCAGTACTTC. Translated: CASSSPGGTAVGTQYF.

This clone occurred a few times. J is TRBJ2-2 and V is TRBV29-1, with TRBD2 identical over 9 bases. CDR1 is SQVTM and CDR2 is ANQGSEA in the germline V gene. V was clipped by 7 bases and J by 4 bases; unmatched bases: 19. This CDR3 is 18 amino acids long. The CDR3, as DNA: TGCAGCGCCGAACCATTTGGAGCGGGGGGCCGGGGCACCGGGGAGCTGTTTTTT. It encodes CSAEPFGAGGRGTGELFF.

The sample holds a few counts of this clone. This chain joins TRBV2 and TRBJ2-4, with D unresolved. Germline CDR1 is SNHLY and CDR2 is FYNNEI. Trimming took 8 bases from V and 1 from J, leaving 12 bases between them. The CDR3 length is 14 residues. CDR3 sequence: CASRPLLAKNIQYF. CDR3 coding DNA: TGTGCCAGCCGTCCCCTTTTGGCCAAAAACATTCAGTACTTC.

The genes are TRBV5-4 and TRBJ1-5; TRBD1 matches at 8 bases. The CDR3 consists of 14 residues. J gave up 3 bases and V 4 bases, and 3 bases lay outside the gene matches. Looked up from germline, CDR1 is SGHNT and CDR2 is YYREEE (reference sequence). The CDR3 DNA reads TGTGCCAGCAGCCGGGACAGGTCCAATCAGCCCCAGCATTTT. This sequence encodes CASSRDRSNQPQHF.

The chain recombines TRBV7-3 with TRBJ2-3; 7 positions agree with TRBD2. This CDR3 has 16 residues. The germline gives CDR1 SGHTA, CDR2 FQGTGA. With V trimmed by 0 bases and J by 8 bases, 11 bases remained unmatched. CDR3 DNA: TGTGCCAGCAGCTTAACACCCGGACTAGAGAACGGTACGCAGTATTTT. Residues: CASSLTPGLENGTQYF.

This chain uses TRBV27 with TRBJ2-3; D is possibly TRBD1 (6 bases). The V end lost 2 bases, the J end lost 0 bases, and 6 bases lay between the germline ends. Germline assignment: CDR1 MNHEY and CDR2 SMNVEV (reference sequence). The CDR3 runs 14 residues. The CDR3 DNA reads as TGTGCCAGCAGTTTAAGGGGGAGCACAGATACGCAGTATTTT. Protein product: CASSLRGSTDTQYF.

This chain uses TRBV15 with TRBJ2-2, with D maybe TRBD2 (5 bases). Looked up from germline, CDR1 is LNHNV and CDR2 is YYDKDF (reference sequence). V lost 7 bases, J lost 1 base, and 16 bases lay in between. There are 16 residues in the CDR3. CDR3 nucleotide sequence: TGTGCCACCAATAAAGGACGGGGAAAGAACACCGGGGAGCTGTTTTTT. Translation: CATNKGRGKNTGELFF.

This chain joins TRBV6-5 and TRBJ2-1; D is unclear. The V and J ends lost 2 bases and 2 bases respectively, with 10 bases between them. The length of the CDR3 is 15 residues. The germline gives CDR1 MNHEY, CDR2 SVGAGI. CDR3 in DNA: TGTGCCAGCAGTTACGGGCAGATCCCCTACAATGAGCAGTTCTTC. It yields the protein CASSYGQIPYNEQFF.

V is TRBV28 and J is TRBJ1-1; D gene uncertain. Trimming took off 8 bases at V and 0 bases at J, with 10 bases between the two ends. The V gene's germline CDR1 is MDHEN and CDR2 SYDVKM. The CDR3 sequence is 13 residues long. CDR3 amino acids: CASLPQMNTEAFF. CDR3 in DNA: TGTGCCAGCCTCCCTCAGATGAACACTGAAGCTTTCTTT.

The chain uses TRBV11-3 and TRBJ2-7; TRBD1 matches at 7 bases. V lost 0 bases to trimming and J lost 2 bases; unmatched junction nucleotides: 10. This CDR3 comprises 17 residues. Per the germline V gene, CDR1 is SGHNT and CDR2 is YENEEA. CDR3 DNA sequence: TGTGCCAGCAGCTTAGATGGAGAGACAGGGCACGCCTACGAGCAGTACTTC. It codes for CASSLDGETGHAYEQYF. The full variable domain, completed using reference TRBV11-3 and TRBJ2-7, is EAGVVQSPRYKIIEKKQPVAFWCNPISGHNTLYWYLQNLGQGPELLIRYENEEAVDDSQLPKDRFSAERLKGVDSTLKIQPAELGDSAVYLCASSLDGETGHAYEQYFGPGTRLTVT.

This chain joins TRBV2 and TRBJ2-3; the match to TRBD2 covers 8 bases. V lost 4 bases and J lost 1; bases outside the gene matches: 4. The CDR3 length is 15 residues. The germline CDR1 and CDR2 sequences are SNHLY and FYNNEI. The CDR3 DNA is TGTGCCAGCAGTGCCTCAGCGGGGGGCACAGATACGCAGTATTTT. Translation: CASSASAGGTDTQYF.

This chain connects TRBV4-2 to TRBJ1-2; D gene ambiguous. Trimming pared 0 bases from V and 4 bases from J, leaving 12 bases between. From germline, CDR1 is LGHNA and CDR2 YNFKEQ. This CDR3 region has 15 residues. CDR3 sequence (DNA): TGTGCCAGCAGCCAAGATCTGGGCAGTACCTATGGCTACACCTTC. Protein product: CASSQDLGSTYGYTF.

The rearrangement joins TRBV4-2 to TRBJ1-6, with D unresolved. The CDR3 is 13 residues long. Germline CDR1 LGHNA, CDR2 YNFKEQ. V shed 5 bases and J shed 7 bases, with 9 bases lying between them. CDR3 in amino acids: CASSARINSPLHF. DNA of the CDR3: TGTGCCAGCAGCGCCAGGATAAATTCACCCCTCCACTTT.

The chain links TRBV7-7 to TRBJ2-5, with 9 bases fitting TRBD2. Germline CDR1 reads SSHAT; CDR2 reads FNYEAQ (reference sequence). The J segment lost 2 bases and the V segment lost 1 base, leaving 2 bases of the junction unmatched. This CDR3 comprises 15 residues. The CDR3: CASSLDAGGQETQYF. In nucleotides, the CDR3 is TGTGCCAGCAGCTTAGACGCGGGGGGGCAAGAGACCCAGTACTTC.

The chain combines TRBV20-1 with TRBJ1-4; no clear D gene. The CDR3 length is 11 residues. Germline values: CDR1 DFQATT, CDR2 SNEGSKA (reference sequence). V was pared by 2 bases and J by 6 bases, with 4 bases between. The CDR3, as DNA: TGCAGTGCTAGACTCTATGAAAAACTGTTTTTT. Translated: CSARLYEKLFF.

This chain connects TRBV10-2 to TRBJ1-2, with D unresolved. The CDR3 is 14 residues long. Germline V gene lookup returns CDR1 WSHSY and CDR2 SAAADI. V was pared by 0 bases and J by 5 bases, with 10 bases between. CDR3 protein: CASSESWGGYGYTF. The CDR3 coding sequence is TGCGCCAGCAGTGAGTCCTGGGGAGGTTATGGCTACACCTTC.

This clone has only a few counts. The chain has TRBV6-4 and TRBJ2-2; 9 nucleotides line up with TRBD1. J was trimmed by 6 bases and V by 4 bases; bases with no gene match: 6. The CDR3 runs to 15 residues. CDR1 and CDR2 (germline): MRHNA, SNTAGT. CDR3 sequence reads: CASSVGQGEAGELFF. In nucleotides, the CDR3 is TGTGCCAGCAGTGTGGGACAGGGCGAAGCCGGGGAGCTGTTTTTT.

The chain uses TRBV19 and TRBJ1-5, with 11 bases aligning to TRBD1. The germline V gene encodes CDR1 LNHDA and CDR2 SQIVND (reference sequence). The CDR3 is 16 residues long. V was pared by 4 bases and J by 5 bases, with 7 bases of the junction left unmatched. The CDR3 spells CASSTHRTGGDQPQHF. CDR3 sequence (DNA): TGTGCCAGTAGTACTCACCGGACAGGGGGCGATCAGCCCCAGCATTTT. Full variable domain (outside the CDR3, taken from reference TRBV19 and TRBJ1-5): DGGITQSPKYLFRKEGQNVTLSCEQNLNHDAMYWYRQDPGQGLRLIYYSQIVNDFQKGDIAEGYSVSREKKESFPLTVTSAQKNPTAFYLCASSTHRTGGDQPQHFGDGTRLSIL.

This clone showed up just a few times. The chain recombines TRBV7-9 with TRBJ2-5, with TRBD1 identical over 8 bases. The CDR3 is made up of 16 amino acids. Unmatched junction bases numbered 12, after V lost 5 bases and J lost 4 bases. Germline CDR1 SEHNR, CDR2 FQNEAQ (reference sequence). CDR3 sequence (DNA): TGTGCCAGCAGCCAACCGGACAGGGTGGTCGGAGAGACCCAGTACTTC. It encodes CASSQPDRVVGETQYF.

CDR3 in amino acids: CASSWVGGEKLFF. DNA for the CDR3: TGTGCCAGCAGCTGGGTGGGGGGTGAAAAACTGTTTTTT. The chain joins TRBV7-9 to TRBJ1-4; perhaps TRBD1 as D (5 bases). V lost 4 bases to trimming and J lost 7 bases, with 10 bases between them. The CDR3 is 13 amino acids. Germline CDR1 reads SEHNR; CDR2 reads FQNEAQ (reference sequence).